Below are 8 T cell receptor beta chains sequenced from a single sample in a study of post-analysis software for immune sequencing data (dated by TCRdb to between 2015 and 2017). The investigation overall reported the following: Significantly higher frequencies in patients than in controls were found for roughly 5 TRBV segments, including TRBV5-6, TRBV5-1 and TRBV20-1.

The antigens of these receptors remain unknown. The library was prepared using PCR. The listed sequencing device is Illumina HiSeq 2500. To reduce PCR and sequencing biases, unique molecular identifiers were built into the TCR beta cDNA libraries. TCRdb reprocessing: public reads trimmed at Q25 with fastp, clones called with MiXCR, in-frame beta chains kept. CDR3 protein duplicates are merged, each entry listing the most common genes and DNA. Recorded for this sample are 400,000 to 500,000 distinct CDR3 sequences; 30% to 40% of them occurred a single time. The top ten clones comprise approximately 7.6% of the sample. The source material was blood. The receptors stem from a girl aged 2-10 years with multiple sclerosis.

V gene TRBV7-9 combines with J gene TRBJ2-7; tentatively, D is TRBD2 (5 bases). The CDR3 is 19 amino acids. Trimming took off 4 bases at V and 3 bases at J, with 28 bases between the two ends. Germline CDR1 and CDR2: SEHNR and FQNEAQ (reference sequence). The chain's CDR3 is CASSSHDREPNSPFYEQYF. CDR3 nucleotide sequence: TGTGCCAGCAGCTCCCATGATAGGGAGCCTAACTCCCCGTTCTACGAGCAGTACTTC.

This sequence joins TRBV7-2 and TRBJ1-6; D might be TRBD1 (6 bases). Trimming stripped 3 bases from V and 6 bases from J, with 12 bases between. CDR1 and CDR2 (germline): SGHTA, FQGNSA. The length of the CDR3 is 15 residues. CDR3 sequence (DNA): TGTGCCAGCAGCTTTGCAGGGGTCGGTAATTCACCCCTCCACTTT. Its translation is CASSFAGVGNSPLHF.

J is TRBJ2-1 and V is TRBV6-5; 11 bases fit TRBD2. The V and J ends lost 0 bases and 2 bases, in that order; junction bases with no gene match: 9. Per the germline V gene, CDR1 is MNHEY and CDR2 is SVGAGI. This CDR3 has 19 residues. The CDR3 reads CASSYSFIELAGAYNEQFF. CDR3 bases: TGTGCCAGCAGTTACTCGTTTATAGAACTAGCGGGAGCCTACAATGAGCAGTTCTTC.

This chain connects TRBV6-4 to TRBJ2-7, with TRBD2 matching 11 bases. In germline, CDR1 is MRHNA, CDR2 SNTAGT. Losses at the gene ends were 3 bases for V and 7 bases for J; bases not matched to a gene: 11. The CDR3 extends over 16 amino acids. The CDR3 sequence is CASSEFTSGGPSEQYF. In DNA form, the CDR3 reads TGTGCCAGCAGTGAGTTCACTAGCGGGGGACCCTCAGAGCAGTACTTC.

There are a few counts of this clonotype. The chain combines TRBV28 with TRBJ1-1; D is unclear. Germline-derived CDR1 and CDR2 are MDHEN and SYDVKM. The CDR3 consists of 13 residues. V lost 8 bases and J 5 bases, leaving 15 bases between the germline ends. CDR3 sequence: CASLKMGSTEAFF. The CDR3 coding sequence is TGTGCCAGCCTGAAGATGGGGAGTACTGAAGCTTTCTTT.

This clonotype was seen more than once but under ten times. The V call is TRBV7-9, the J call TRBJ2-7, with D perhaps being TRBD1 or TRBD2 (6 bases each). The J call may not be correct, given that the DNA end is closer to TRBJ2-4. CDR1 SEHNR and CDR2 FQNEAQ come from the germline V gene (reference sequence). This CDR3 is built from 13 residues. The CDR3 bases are TGTGCCAGCAGCTCGGGGGCAGCAAACATTCAGTACTTC. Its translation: CASSSGAANIQYF.

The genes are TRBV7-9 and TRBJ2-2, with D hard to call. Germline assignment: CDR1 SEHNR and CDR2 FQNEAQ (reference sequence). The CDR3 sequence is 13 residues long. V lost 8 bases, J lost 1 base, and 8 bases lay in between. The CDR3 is CASVILNTGELFF. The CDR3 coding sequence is TGTGCCAGCGTAATATTGAACACCGGGGAGCTGTTTTTT. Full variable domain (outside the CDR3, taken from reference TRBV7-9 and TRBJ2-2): DTGVSQNPRHKITKRGQNVTFRCDPISEHNRLYWYRQTLGQGPEFLTYFQNEAQLEKSRLLSDRFSAERPKGSFSTLEIQRTEQGDSAMYLCASVILNTGELFFGEGSRLTVL.

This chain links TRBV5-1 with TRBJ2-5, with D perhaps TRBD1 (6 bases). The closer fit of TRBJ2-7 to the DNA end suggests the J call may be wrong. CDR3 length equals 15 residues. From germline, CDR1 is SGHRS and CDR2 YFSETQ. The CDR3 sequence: CASSLSPGVNYEQYF. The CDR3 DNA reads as TGCGCCAGCAGCTTGTCCCCAGGGGTAAACTACGAGCAGTACTTC.